This TCR beta chain emerged from a study of T cell responses to AZD1222 COVID-19 vaccine. Sequenced by immunoSEQ multiplex PCR; TCRdb stores in-frame clones only, minus some. This table holds 100,000 to 110,000 clones, nearly 95% found once. The J segment lost 7 bases and the V segment lost 5 bases, leaving 9 bases of the junction unmatched. Germline values: CDR1 SGHTS, CDR2 YDEGEE. There are 15 residues in the CDR3. Sequenced here: peripheral blood, sampled on day 0 of AZD1222 vaccination. The V gene is TRBV5-8, the J gene TRBJ2-1; 10 nucleotides match TRBD2. This sequence originates from an adult in good health. The CDR3 coding sequence is TGTGCCAGCAGTACTCCAGCGGGAGGGTCTAATGAGCAGTTCTTC. Amino acid sequence: CASSTPAGGSNEQFF.